The following is a T cell receptor beta chain sequence with its context. CDR3 length: 15 residues. Germline trimming cut 2 bases from V and 2 bases from J; bases unmatched to any gene: 5. CDR1 is SEHNR, CDR2 FQNEAQ, per germline (reference sequence). These data belong to a study of cytomegalovirus exposure and HLA in healthy donors. Study-wide context: HLA-typed donors were the source of roughly 80 million unique TCRs held in an early data release.

At collection, donors were nominally healthy, but unrecorded immune exposures were probable. The PCR contained 60 Vbeta and 13 Jbeta primers. Using immunoSEQ multiplex PCR, the repertoire was profiled, and TCRdb retains in-frame clones only, with some absent. This repertoire shows 150,000 to 200,000 clones, 87% found once; its top ten account for 0.2% to 0.3%. The sequenced sample consisted of PBMCs. The TCR comes from a girl less than two years old in good health and CMV-seronegative. The chain carries TRBV7-9 and TRBJ1-1, with TRBD1 matching over 7 bases. CDR3: CASSLHRGQNTEAFF. CDR3 coding DNA: TGTGCCAGCAGCTTACACAGGGGACAAAACACTGAAGCTTTCTTT. Supplemented by reference TRBV7-9 and TRBJ1-1, the full variable domain reads DTGVSQNPRHKITKRGQNVTFRCDPISEHNRLYWYRQTLGQGPEFLTYFQNEAQLEKSRLLSDRFSAERPKGSFSTLEIQRTEQGDSAMYLCASSLHRGQNTEAFFGQGTRLTVV.